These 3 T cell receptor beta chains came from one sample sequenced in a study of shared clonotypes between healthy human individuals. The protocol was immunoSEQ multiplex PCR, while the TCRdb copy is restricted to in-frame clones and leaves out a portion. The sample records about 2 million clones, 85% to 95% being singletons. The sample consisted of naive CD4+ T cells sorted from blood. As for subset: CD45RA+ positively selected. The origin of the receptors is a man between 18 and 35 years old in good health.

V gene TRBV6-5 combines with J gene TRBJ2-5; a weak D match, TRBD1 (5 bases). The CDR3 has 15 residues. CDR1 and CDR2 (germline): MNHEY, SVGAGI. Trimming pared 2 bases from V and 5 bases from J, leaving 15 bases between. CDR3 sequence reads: CASSYGSRAAETQYF. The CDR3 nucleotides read TGTGCCAGCAGTTACGGAAGCAGGGCGGCTGAGACCCAGTACTTC.

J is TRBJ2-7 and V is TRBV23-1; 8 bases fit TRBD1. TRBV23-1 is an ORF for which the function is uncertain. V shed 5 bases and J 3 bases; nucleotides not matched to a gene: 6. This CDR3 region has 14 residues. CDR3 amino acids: CASSAPGQVYEQYF. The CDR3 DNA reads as TGCGCCAGCAGTGCGCCGGGACAGGTCTACGAGCAGTACTTC.

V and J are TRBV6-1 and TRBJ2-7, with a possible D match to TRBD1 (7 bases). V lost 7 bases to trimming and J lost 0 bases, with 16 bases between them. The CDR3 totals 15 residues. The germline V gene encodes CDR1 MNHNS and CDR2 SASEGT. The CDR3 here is CASTDQGGSSYEQYF. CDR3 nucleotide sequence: TGTGCCAGCACCGATCAGGGGGGAAGCTCCTACGAGCAGTACTTC.